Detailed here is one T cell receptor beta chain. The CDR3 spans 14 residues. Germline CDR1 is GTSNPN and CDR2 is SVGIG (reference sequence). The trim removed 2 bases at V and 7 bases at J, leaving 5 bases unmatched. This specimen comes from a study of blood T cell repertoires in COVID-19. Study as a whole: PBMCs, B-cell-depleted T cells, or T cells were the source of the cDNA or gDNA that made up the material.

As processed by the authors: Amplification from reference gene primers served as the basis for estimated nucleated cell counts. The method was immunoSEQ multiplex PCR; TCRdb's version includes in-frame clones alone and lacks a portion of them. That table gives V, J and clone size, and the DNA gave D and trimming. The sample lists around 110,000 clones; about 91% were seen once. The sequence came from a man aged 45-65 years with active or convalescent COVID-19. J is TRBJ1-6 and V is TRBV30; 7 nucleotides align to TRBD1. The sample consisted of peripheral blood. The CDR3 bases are TGTGCCTGGAGTACAGGGGTTGGAAATTCACCCCTCCACTTT. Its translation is CAWSTGVGNSPLHF.